These T cell receptor beta chains were read from a single sample in a study of blood T cell repertoires in COVID-19. Only in-frame clones appear in the TCRdb table, and some are missing; sequencing was by immunoSEQ multiplex PCR. In the table there are 200,000 or so clones, roughly nine tenths of which are singletons. The sequenced material came from PBMCs or T cells enriched from blood (not recorded which). The receptors were gathered from a woman in her 30s who had recovered from COVID-19. Both conserved end residues are part of each CDR3. The order of the fields is V gene, D gene, J gene, clone size, CDR3 DNA, CDR3 protein. A D gene is named only where the DNA matches it firmly. Expanded clones are given a class, and other clones once, few, many or no size at all.

TRBV6-5	NA	TRBJ1-6	NA	TGTGCCAGCAGTTACCGTTCCGGGACACCTAATTCACCCCTCCACTTT	CASSYRSGTPNSPLHF
TRBV4-3	NA	TRBJ2-1	once	TGCGCCAGCAGCCACGCTAGGGGGGGGGATTACAATGAGCAGTTCTTC	CASSHARGGDYNEQFF
TRBV6-5	NA	TRBJ2-4	NA	TGTGCCACACGGCAGGGCGCCAAAAACATTCAGTACTTC	CATRQGAKNIQYF
TRBV19	TRBD1	TRBJ2-2	once	TGTGCCAGTAGTACACAGGGGACCACCGGGGAGCTGTTTTTT	CASSTQGTTGELFF
TRBV4-2	TRBD1	TRBJ1-1	NA	TGTGCCAGCAGCTTAGGGACAGAGAACACTGAAGCTTTCTTT	CASSLGTENTEAFF
TRBV12-3/TRBV12-4	NA	TRBJ1-2	once	TGTGCCAGCACCAAAGACAGGAGCTATGGCTACACCTTC	CASTKDRSYGYTF
TRBV9	NA	TRBJ2-1	NA	TGTGCCAGCAGCGTTCAGGGGATATCCTACAATGAGCAGTTCTTC	CASSVQGISYNEQFF
TRBV19	NA	TRBJ2-3	NA	TGTGCCAGTAGTATACTGGGGGGGGCGCGCACAGATACGCAGTATTTT	CASSILGGARTDTQYF
TRBV19	NA	TRBJ1-4	once	TGTGCCAGTAGTATCGCCCACGCGGAAAAACTGTTTTTT	CASSIAHAEKLFF
TRBV18	TRBD1	TRBJ1-4	NA	TGTGCCAGCTCACCACAAGGACAGGGGTCAGGTGAAAAACTGTTTTTT	CASSPQGQGSGEKLFF
TRBV19	NA	TRBJ1-5	NA	TGTGCCACCCATGGGGCAAATCAGCCCCAGCATTTT	CATHGANQPQHF
TRBV7-9	TRBD1	TRBJ1-2	NA	TGTGCCAGCAGAGGACAGGGTCTCAACTATGGCTACACCTTC	CASRGQGLNYGYTF
TRBV7-6	NA	TRBJ1-1	NA	TGTGCCAGCAGCTTAGCGCCCACGGGGGGCGCGAACACTGAAGCTTTCTTT	CASSLAPTGGANTEAFF
TRBV7-9	NA	TRBJ2-2	NA	TGTGCCAGCAGCCCGACAGGGAACACCGGGGAGCTGTTTTTT	CASSPTGNTGELFF
TRBV6-7	NA	TRBJ2-7	NA	TGTGCCAGCAGTTACGGGACGAAGCGGAGGGGTTACGAGCAGTACTTC	CASSYGTKRRGYEQYF
TRBV7-7	NA	TRBJ1-1	once	TGTGCTAGCAGCCCACAGATGAACACTGAAGCTTTCTTT	CASSPQMNTEAFF
TRBV29-1	TRBD2	TRBJ2-2	NA	TGCAGCGCCCTAGCGGGGGGGCAAGGGGAGCTGTTTTTT	CSALAGGQGELFF
TRBV7-9	NA	TRBJ1-1	few	TGTGCCAGCAGCCGAGGGCATACGAACACTGAAGCTTTCTTT	CASSRGHTNTEAFF